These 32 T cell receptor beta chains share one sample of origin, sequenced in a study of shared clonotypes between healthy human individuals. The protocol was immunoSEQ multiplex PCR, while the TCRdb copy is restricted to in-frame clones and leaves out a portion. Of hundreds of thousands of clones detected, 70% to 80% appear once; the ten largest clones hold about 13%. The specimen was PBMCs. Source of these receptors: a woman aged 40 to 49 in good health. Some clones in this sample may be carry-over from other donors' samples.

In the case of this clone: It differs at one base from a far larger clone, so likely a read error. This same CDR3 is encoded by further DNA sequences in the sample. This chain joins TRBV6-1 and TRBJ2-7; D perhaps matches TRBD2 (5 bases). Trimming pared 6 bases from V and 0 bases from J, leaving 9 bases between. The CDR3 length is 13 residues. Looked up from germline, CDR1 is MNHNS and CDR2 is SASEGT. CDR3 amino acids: CASSDYSSYEQYF. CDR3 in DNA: TGTGCCAGCAGCGACTACAGCTCCTACGAGCAGTACTTC.

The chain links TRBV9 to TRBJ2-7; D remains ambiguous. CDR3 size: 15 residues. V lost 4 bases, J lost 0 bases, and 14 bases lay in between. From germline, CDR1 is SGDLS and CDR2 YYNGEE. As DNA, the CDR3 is TGTGCCAGCAGCCCCCGTAGTGAATCCTCCTACGAGCAGTACTTC. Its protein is CASSPRSESSYEQYF.

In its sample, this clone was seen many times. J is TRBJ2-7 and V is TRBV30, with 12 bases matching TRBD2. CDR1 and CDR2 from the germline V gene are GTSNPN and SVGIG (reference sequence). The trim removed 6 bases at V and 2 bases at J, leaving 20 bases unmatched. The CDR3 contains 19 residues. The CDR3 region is CACRQDRLAGVLQTYEQYF. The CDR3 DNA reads TGTGCCTGCCGGCAGGATCGACTAGCGGGAGTTCTACAAACCTACGAGCAGTACTTC. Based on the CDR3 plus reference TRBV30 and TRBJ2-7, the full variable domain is SQTIHQWPATLVQPVGSPLSLECTVEGTSNPNLYWYRQAAGRGLQLLFYSVGIGQISSEVPQNLSASRPQDRQFILSSKKLLLSDSGFYLCACRQDRLAGVLQTYEQYFGPGTRLTVT.

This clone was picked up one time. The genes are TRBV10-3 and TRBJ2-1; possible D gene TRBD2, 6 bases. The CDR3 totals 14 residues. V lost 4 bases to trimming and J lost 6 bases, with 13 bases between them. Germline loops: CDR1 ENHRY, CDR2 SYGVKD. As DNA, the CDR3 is TGTGCCATCAGTGTCGGGGAGGTCGGCAATGAGCAGTTCTTC. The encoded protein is CAISVGEVGNEQFF.

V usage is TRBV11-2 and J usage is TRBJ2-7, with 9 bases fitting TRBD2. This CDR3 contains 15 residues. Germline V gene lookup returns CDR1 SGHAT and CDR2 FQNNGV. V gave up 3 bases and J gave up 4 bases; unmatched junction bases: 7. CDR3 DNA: TGTGCCAGCAGCTTGGTAGCGGGAGTAGCGTACGAGCAGTACTTC. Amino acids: CASSLVAGVAYEQYF. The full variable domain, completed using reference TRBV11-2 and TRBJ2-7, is EAGVAQSPRYKIIEKRQSVAFWCNPISGHATLYWYQQILGQGPKLLIQFQNNGVVDDSQLPKDRFSAERLKGVDSTLKIQPAKLEDSAVYLCASSLVAGVAYEQYFGPGTRLTVT.

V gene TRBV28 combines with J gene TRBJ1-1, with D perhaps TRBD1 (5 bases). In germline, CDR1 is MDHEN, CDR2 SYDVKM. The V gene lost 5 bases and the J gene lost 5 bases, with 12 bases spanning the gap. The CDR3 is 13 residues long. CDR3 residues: CASSRQRTTEAFF. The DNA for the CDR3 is TGTGCCAGCAGTAGACAGCGGACGACTGAAGCTTTCTTT.

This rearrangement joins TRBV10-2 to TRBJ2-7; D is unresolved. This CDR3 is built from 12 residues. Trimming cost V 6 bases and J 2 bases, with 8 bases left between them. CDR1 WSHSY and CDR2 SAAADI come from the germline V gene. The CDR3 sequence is CASRAGAYEQYF. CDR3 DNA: TGCGCCAGCAGGGCCGGAGCCTACGAGCAGTACTTC.

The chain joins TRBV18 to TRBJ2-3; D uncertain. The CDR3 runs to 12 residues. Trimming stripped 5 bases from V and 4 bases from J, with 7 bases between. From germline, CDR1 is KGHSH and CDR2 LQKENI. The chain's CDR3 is CASSGSPDTQYF. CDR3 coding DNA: TGTGCCAGCTCAGGTTCCCCAGATACGCAGTATTTT. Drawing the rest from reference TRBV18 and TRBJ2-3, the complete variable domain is NAGVMQNPRHLVRRRGQEARLRCSPMKGHSHVYWYRQLPEEGLKFMVYLQKENIIDESGMPKERFSAEFPKEGPSILRIQQVVRGDSAAYFCASSGSPDTQYFGPGTRLTVL.

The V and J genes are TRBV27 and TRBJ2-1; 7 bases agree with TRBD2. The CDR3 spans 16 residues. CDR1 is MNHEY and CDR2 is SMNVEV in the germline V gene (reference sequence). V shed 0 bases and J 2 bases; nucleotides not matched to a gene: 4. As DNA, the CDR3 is TGTGCCAGCAGTTTATCTGCGGGGGAGACCTACAATGAGCAGTTCTTC. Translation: CASSLSAGETYNEQFF.

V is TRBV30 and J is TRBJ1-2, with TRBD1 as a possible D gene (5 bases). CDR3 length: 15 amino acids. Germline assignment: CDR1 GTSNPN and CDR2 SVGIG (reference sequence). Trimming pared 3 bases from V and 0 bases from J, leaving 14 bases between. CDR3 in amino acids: CAWRLLDNPNYGYTF. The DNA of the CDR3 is TGTGCCTGGAGGCTGCTGGACAATCCTAACTATGGCTACACCTTC.

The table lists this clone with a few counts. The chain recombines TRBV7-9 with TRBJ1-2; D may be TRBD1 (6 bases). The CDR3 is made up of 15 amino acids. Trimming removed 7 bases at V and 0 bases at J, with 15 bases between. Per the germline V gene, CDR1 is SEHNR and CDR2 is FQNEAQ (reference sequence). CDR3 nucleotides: TGTGCCAGCACTTTGAGGACAGCAGCTAACTATGGCTACACCTTC. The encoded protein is CASTLRTAANYGYTF. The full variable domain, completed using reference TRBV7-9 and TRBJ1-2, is DTGVSQNPRHKITKRGQNVTFRCDPISEHNRLYWYRQTLGQGPEFLTYFQNEAQLEKSRLLSDRFSAERPKGSFSTLEIQRTEQGDSAMYLCASTLRTAANYGYTFGSGTRLTVV.

Here the CDR3 DNA reads TGTGCCAGAGGGGATGGACGACAGCAGATACAACTCACAGATACGCAGTATTTT. Protein sequence: CARGDGRQQIQLTDTQYF. The chain links TRBV28 to TRBJ2-3; D may be TRBD1 (5 bases). Per the germline V gene, CDR1 is MDHEN and CDR2 is SYDVKM. The CDR3 spans 18 residues. The V end lost 9 bases, the J end lost 2 bases, and 27 bases lay between the germline ends.

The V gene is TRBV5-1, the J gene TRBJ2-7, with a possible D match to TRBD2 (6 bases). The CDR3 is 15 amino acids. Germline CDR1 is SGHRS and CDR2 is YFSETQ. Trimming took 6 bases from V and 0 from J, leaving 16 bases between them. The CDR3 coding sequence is TGCGCCAGCAACCTGCGGGACTTGAGCTCCTACGAGCAGTACTTC. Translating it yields CASNLRDLSSYEQYF.

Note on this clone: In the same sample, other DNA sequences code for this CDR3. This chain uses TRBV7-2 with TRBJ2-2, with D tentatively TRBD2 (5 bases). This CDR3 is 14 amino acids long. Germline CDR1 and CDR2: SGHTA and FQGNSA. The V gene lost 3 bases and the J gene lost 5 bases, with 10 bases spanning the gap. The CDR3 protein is CASSFNRGTGELFF. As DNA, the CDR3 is TGTGCCAGCAGCTTTAATCGGGGAACCGGGGAGCTGTTTTTT.

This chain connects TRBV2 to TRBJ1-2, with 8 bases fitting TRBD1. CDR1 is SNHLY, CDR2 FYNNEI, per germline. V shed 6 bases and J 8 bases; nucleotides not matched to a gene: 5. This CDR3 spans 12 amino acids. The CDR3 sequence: CASRTGVEGYTF. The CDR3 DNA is TGTGCCAGCAGGACAGGGGTCGAAGGCTACACCTTC.

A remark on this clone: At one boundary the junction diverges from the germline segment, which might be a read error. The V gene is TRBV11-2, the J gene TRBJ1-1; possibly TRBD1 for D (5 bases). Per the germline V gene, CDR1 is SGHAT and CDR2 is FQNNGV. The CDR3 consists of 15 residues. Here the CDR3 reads CASSLGPQVNAEAFF. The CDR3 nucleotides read TGTGCCAGCAGCTTAGGACCACAGGTGAACGCTGAAGCTTTCTTT.

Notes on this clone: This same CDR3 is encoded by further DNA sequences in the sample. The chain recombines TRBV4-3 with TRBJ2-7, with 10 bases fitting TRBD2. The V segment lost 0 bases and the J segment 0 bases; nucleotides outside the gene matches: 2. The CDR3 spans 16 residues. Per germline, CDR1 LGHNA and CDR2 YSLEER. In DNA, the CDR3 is TGCGCCAGCAGCCAAGATAGGACTAGCGGCTCCTACGAGCAGTACTTC. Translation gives CASSQDRTSGSYEQYF.

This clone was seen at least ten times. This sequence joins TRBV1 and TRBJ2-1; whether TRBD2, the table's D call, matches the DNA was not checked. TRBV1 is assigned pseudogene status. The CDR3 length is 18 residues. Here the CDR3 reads CTSSHFRTSGNSYNEQFF. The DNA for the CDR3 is TGCACCAGCAGCCATTTCCGGACTAGCGGGAATAGCTACAATGAGCAGTTCTTC.

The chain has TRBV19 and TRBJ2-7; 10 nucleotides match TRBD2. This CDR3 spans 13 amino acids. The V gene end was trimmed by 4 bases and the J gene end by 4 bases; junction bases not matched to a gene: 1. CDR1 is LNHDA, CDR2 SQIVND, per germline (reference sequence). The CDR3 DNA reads TGTGCCAGTAGTAGGACTAGCGGTTACGAGCAGTACTTC. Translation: CASSRTSGYEQYF.

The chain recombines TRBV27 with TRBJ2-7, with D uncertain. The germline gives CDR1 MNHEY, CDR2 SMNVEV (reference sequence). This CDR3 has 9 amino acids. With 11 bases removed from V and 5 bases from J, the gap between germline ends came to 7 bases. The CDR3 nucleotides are TGTGCCGGTACCGACGAGCAGTACTTC. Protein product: CAGTDEQYF.

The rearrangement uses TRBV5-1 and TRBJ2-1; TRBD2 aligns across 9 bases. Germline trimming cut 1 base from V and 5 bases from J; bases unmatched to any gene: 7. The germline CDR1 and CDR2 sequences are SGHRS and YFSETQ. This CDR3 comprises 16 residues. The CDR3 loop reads CASSLISGSIDNEQFF. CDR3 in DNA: TGCGCCAGCAGCTTGATTAGCGGGAGTATCGACAATGAGCAGTTCTTC. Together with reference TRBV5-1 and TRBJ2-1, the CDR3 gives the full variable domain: KAGVTQTPRYLIKTRGQQVTLSCSPISGHRSVSWYQQTPGQGLQFLFEYFSETQRNKGNFPGRFSGRQFSNSRSEMNVSTLELGDSALYLCASSLISGSIDNEQFFGPGTRLTVL.

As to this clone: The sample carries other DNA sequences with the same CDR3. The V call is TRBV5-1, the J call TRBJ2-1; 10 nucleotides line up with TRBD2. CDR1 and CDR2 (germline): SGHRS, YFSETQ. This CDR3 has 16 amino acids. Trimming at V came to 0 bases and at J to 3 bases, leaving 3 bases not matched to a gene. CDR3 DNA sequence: TGCGCCAGCAGCTTGGGAGGACTAGCGGTCTACAATGAGCAGTTCTTC. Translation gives CASSLGGLAVYNEQFF.

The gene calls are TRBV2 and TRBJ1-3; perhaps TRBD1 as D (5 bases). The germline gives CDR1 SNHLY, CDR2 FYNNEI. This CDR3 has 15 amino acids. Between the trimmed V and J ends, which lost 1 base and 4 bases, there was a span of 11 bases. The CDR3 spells CASSEEQQGGNTIYF. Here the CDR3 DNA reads TGTGCCAGCAGTGAAGAACAGCAGGGAGGAAACACCATATATTTT.

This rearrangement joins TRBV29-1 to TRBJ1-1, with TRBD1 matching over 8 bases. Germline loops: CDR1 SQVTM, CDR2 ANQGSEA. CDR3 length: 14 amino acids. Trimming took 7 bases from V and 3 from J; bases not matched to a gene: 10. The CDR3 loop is CSAGQGSGDTEAFF. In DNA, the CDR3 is TGCAGCGCCGGACAGGGAAGTGGGGACACTGAAGCTTTCTTT.

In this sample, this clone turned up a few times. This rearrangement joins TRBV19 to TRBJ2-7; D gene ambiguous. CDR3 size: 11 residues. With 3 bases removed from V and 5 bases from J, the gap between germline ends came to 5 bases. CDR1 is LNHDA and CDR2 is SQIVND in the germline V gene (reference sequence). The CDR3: CASSMGNEQYF. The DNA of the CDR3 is TGTGCCAGTAGTATGGGGAACGAGCAGTACTTC. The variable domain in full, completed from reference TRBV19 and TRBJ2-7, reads DGGITQSPKYLFRKEGQNVTLSCEQNLNHDAMYWYRQDPGQGLRLIYYSQIVNDFQKGDIAEGYSVSREKKESFPLTVTSAQKNPTAFYLCASSMGNEQYFGPGTRLTVT.

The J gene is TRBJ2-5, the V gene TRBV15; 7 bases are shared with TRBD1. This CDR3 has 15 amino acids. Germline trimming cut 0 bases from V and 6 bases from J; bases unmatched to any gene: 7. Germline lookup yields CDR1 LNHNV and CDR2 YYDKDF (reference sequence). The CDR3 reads CATSREGQQGQTQYF. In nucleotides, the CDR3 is TGTGCCACCAGCAGAGAAGGGCAACAGGGGCAGACCCAGTACTTC.

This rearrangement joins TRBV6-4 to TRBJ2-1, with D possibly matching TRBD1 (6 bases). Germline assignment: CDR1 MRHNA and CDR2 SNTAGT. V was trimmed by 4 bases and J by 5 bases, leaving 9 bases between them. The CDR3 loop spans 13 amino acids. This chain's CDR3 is CASSVDSNNEQFF. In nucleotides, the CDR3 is TGTGCCAGCAGTGTGGACAGCAACAATGAGCAGTTCTTC.

The CDR3 coding sequence is TGCGCCAGCAGCTGGACAGGGCGTGGGAGCTCCTACGAGCAGTACTTC. Translating it yields CASSWTGRGSSYEQYF. The chain carries TRBV5-1 and TRBJ2-7; 8 bases map to TRBD1. V lost 3 bases, J lost 0 bases, and 8 bases stayed unmatched. CDR1 and CDR2 from the germline V gene are SGHRS and YFSETQ. This CDR3 contains 16 residues.

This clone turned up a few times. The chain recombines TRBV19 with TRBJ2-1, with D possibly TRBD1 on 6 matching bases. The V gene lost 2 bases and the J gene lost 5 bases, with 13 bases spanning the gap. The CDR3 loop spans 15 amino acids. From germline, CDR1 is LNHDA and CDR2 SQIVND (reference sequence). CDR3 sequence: CASSIRGHGDNEQFF. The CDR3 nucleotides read TGTGCCAGTAGTATAAGGGGACACGGCGACAATGAGCAGTTCTTC.

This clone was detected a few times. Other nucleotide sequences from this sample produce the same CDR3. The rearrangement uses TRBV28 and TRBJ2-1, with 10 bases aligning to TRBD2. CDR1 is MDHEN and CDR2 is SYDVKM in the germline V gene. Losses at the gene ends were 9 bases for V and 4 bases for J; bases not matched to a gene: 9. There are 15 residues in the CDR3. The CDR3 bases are TGTGCCAGTTCACCCGGGACTAGCGAATACAATGAGCAGTTCTTC. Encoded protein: CASSPGTSEYNEQFF.

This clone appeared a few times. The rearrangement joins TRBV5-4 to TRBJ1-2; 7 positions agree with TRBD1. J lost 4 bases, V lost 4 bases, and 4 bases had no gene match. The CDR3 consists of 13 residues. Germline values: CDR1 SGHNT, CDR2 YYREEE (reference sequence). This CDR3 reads CASSAGTVYGYTF. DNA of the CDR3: TGTGCCAGCAGCGCCGGGACAGTCTATGGCTACACCTTC.

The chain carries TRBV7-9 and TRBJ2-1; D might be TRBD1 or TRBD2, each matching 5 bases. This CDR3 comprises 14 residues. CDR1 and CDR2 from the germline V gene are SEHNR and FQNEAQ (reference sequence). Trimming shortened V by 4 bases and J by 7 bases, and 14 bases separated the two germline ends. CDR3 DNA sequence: TGTGCCAGCAGCTCCGGGACGACCTTGAATGAGCAGTTCTTC. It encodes CASSSGTTLNEQFF.